This T cell receptor beta chain comes out of a study of OX40 agonist ivuxolimab in advanced cancers. About the research overall: Hepatocellular carcinoma, melanoma, renal cell or head and neck cancer occurred in dose-escalation patients.

The CDR3 consists of 15 residues. Trimming pared 3 bases from V and 4 bases from J, leaving 15 bases between. Germline V gene lookup returns CDR1 MNHNS and CDR2 SASEGT. Using immunoSEQ multiplex PCR, the repertoire was profiled, and TCRdb retains in-frame clones only, with some absent. The sample records about 69,000 clones, around 87% being singletons. This material consisted of CD4+ or CD8+ T cells sorted from blood, taken in a trial of the OX40 agonist ivuxolimab. The TCR was taken from an adult with an advanced solid tumor such as melanoma, head and neck, liver or kidney cancer. This chain links TRBV6-1 with TRBJ1-2; no clear D. The CDR3: CASSDLFGRSYGYTF. The CDR3 nucleotides read TGTGCCAGCAGTGATCTCTTTGGACGTAGCTATGGCTACACCTTC.